This T cell receptor (beta chain) was sequenced during a study of OX40 agonist ivuxolimab in advanced cancers. Data came from immunoSEQ multiplex PCR; TCRdb stores just in-frame clones and leaves some out. The table shows tens of thousands of clones, with around 90% occurring only once. Germline-derived CDR1 and CDR2 are MDHEN and SYDVKM. The V end was cut by 6 bases, the J end by 4 bases, with 9 bases between. CDR3 length equals 13 residues. This clonotype was sampled from an adult with an advanced solid tumor such as melanoma, head and neck, liver or kidney cancer. Sequencing was performed on CD4+ or CD8+ T cells sorted from blood, taken in a trial of the OX40 agonist ivuxolimab. The chain couples TRBV28 to TRBJ2-2; the D gene is possibly TRBD1 (6 bases). Here the CDR3 DNA reads TGTGCCAGCAGGAGAGGGGGCACCGGGGAGCTGTTTTTT. This encodes CASRRGGTGELFF. The full variable domain, rest sourced from reference TRBV28 and TRBJ2-2, is DVKVTQSSRYLVKRTGEKVFLECVQDMDHENMFWYRQDPGLGLRLIYFSYDVKMKEKGDIPEGYSVSREKKERFSLILESASTNQTSMYLCASRRGGTGELFFGEGSRLTVL.